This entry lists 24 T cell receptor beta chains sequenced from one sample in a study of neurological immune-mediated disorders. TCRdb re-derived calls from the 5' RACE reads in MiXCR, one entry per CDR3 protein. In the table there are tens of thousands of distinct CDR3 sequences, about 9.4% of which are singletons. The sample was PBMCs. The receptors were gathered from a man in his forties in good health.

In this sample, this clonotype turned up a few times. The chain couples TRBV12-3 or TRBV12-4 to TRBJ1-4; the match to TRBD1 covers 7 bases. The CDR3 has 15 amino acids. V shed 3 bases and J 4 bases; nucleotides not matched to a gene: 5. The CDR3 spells CASSFWGQSNEKLFF. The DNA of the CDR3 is TGTGCCAGCAGTTTTTGGGGACAGAGTAATGAAAAACTGTTTTTT.

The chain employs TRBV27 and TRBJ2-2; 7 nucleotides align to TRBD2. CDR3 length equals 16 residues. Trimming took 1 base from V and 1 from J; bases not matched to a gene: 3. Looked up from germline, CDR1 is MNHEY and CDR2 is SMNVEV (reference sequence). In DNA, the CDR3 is TGTGCCAGCAGTTTATGGGCTAGCGGGAACACCGGGGAGCTGTTTTTT. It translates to CASSLWASGNTGELFF.

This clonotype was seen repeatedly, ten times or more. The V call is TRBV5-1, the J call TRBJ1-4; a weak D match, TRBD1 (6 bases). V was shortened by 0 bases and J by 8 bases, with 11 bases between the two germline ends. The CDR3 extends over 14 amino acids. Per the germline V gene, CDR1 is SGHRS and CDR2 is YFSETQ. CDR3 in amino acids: CASSLAGGGEKLFF. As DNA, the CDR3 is TGCGCCAGCAGCTTGGCTGGGGGCGGGGAAAAACTGTTTTTT.

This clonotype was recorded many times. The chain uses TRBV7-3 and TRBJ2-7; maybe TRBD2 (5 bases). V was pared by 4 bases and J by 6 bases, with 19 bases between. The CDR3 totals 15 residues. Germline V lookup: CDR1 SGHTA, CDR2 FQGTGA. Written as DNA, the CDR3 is TGTGCCAGCAGCTCTACTAGGACCGCGTTGGGCGAGCAGTACTTC. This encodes CASSSTRTALGEQYF.

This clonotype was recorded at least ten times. CDR3: CSAGSSVPRETQYF. CDR3 coding DNA: TGCAGTGCTGGCTCGTCTGTCCCCAGAGAGACCCAGTACTTC. This sequence joins TRBV20-1 and TRBJ2-5, with unresolved D. The CDR3 has 14 amino acids. Germline values: CDR1 DFQATT, CDR2 SNEGSKA (reference sequence). Trimming left V 5 bases short and J 4 bases short, with 17 bases between.

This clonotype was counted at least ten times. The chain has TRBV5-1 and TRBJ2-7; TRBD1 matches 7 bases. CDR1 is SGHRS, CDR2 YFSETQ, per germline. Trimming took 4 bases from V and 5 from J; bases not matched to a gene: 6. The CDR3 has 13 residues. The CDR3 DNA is TGCGCCAGCAGCGGCCACACAGGGGACGAGCAGTACTTC. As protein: CASSGHTGDEQYF.

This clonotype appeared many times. CDR3 coding DNA: TGTGCCAGCAGTCCACGGGACGGACACTACGAGCAGTACTTC. Protein sequence: CASSPRDGHYEQYF. The V gene is TRBV25-1, the J gene TRBJ2-7; D assignment may be TRBD1 or TRBD2 (5 bases each). CDR1 is MGHDK and CDR2 is SYGVNS in the germline V gene. Trimming took off 5 bases at V and 3 bases at J, with 14 bases between the two ends. The CDR3 sequence is 14 residues long.

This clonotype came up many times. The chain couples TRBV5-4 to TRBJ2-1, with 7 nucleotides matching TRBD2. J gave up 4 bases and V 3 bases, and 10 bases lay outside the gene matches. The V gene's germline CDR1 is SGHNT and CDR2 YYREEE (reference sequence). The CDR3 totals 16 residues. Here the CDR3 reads CASSSEAGPLYNEQFF. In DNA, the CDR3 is TGTGCCAGCAGCTCCGAAGCGGGACCACTATACAATGAGCAGTTCTTC.

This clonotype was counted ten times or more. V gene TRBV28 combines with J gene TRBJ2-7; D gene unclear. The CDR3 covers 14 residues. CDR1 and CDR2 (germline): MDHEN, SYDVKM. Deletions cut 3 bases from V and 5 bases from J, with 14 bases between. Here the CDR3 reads CASSFPSRNNEQYF. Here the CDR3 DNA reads TGTGCCAGCAGTTTCCCCTCCCGGAACAACGAGCAGTACTTC.

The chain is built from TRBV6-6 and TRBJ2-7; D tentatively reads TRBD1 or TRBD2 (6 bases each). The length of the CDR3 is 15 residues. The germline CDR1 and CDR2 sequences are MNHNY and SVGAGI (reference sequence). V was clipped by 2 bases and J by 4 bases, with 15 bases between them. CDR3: CASSYDRGGPYEQYF. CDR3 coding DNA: TGTGCCAGCAGTTACGATAGAGGGGGGCCGTACGAGCAGTACTTC.

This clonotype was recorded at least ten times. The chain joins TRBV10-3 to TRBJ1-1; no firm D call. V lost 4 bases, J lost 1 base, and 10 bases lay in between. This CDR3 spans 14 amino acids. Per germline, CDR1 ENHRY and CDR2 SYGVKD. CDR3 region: CAISVRPENTEAFF. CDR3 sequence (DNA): TGTGCCATCAGTGTTCGTCCGGAGAACACTGAAGCTTTCTTT.

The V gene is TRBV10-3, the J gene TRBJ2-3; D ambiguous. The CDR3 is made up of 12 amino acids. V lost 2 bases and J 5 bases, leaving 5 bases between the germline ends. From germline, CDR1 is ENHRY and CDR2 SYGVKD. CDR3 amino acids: CAISEGLDTQYF. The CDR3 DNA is TGTGCCATCAGTGAGGGGCTAGATACGCAGTATTTT.

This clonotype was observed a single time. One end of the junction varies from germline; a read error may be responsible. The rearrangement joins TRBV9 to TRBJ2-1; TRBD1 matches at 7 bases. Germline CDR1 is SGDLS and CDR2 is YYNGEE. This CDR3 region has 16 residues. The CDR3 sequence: CASSVVGEGAYDEQFF. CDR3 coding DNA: TGTGCCAGCAGCGTAGTCGGTGAGGGGGCCTACGATGAGCAGTTCTTC.

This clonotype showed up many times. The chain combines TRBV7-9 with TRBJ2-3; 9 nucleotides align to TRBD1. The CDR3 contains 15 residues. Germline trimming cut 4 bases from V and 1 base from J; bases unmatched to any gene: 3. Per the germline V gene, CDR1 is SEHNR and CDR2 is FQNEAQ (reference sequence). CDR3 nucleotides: TGTGCCAGCAGCTCGCGACAGGGGGGCACAGATACGCAGTATTTT. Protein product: CASSSRQGGTDTQYF.

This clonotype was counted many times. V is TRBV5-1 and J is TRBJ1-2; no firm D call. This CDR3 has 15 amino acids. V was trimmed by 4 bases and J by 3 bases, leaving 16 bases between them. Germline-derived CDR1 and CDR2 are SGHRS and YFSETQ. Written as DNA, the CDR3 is TGCGCCAGCAGCCGGAACTCGGACGTGTACTATGGCTACACCTTC. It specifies CASSRNSDVYYGYTF.

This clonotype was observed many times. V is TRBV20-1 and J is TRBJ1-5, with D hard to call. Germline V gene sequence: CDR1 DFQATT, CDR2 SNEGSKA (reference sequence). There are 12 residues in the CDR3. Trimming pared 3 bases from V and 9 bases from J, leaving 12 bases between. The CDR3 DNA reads TGCAGTGCTAGCAGCCCCGGGTCGCCCCAGCATTTT. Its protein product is CSASSPGSPQHF.

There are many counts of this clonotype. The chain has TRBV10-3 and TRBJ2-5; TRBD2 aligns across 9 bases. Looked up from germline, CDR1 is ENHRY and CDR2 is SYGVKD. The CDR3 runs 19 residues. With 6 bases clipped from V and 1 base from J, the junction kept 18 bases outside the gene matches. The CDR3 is CAISRQVRIASGTQETQYF. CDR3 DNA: TGTGCCATCAGCCGTCAAGTTCGGATTGCTAGCGGGACCCAAGAGACCCAGTACTTC.

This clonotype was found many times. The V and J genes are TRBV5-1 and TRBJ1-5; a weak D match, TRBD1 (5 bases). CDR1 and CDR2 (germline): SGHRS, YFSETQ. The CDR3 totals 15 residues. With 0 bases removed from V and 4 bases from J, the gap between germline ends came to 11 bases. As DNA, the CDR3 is TGCGCCAGCAGCTTGGAGGGGCGTCCGAATCAGCCCCAGCATTTT. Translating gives CASSLEGRPNQPQHF.

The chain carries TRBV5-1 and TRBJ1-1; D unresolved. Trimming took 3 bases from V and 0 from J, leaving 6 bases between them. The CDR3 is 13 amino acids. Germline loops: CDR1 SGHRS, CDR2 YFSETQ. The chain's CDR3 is CASSWDVNTEAFF. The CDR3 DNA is TGCGCCAGCAGCTGGGATGTGAACACTGAAGCTTTCTTT.

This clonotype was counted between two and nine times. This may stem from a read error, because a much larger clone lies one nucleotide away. CDR3 sequence (DNA): TGCAGCGTTGGCAGGATCCACTACGAGCAGTACTTC. The encoded protein is CSVGRIHYEQYF. The rearrangement joins TRBV29-1 to TRBJ2-7; D unclear. V lost 4 bases and J lost 3, with 10 bases in between. From germline, CDR1 is SQVTM and CDR2 ANQGSEA. The CDR3 is made up of 12 amino acids.

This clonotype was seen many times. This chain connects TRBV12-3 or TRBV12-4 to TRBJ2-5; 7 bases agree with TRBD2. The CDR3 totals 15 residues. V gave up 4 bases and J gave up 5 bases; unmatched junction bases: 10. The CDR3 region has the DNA TGTGCCAGCAGTTCCCGGACTAGTTCGGGGGAGACCCAGTACTTC. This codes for CASSSRTSSGETQYF.

The CDR3 DNA sequence: TGTGCCAGTAGTATACGGATGGGGAAGATAAACTACGAGCAGTACTTC. Protein: CASSIRMGKINYEQYF. The rearrangement links TRBV19 to TRBJ2-7; D not certain. The germline V gene encodes CDR1 LNHDA and CDR2 SQIVND (reference sequence). This CDR3 has 16 residues. Trimming removed 2 bases at V and 3 bases at J, with 17 bases between. Filled out from reference TRBV19 and TRBJ2-7, the complete variable domain reads DGGITQSPKYLFRKEGQNVTLSCEQNLNHDAMYWYRQDPGQGLRLIYYSQIVNDFQKGDIAEGYSVSREKKESFPLTVTSAQKNPTAFYLCASSIRMGKINYEQYFGPGTRLTVT.

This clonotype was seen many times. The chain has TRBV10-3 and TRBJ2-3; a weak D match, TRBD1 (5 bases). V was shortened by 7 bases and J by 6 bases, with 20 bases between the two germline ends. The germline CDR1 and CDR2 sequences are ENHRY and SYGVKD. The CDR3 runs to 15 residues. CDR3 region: CAIKRRTGTDDTQYF. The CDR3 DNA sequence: TGTGCCATCAAGAGGAGAACAGGCACGGATGATACGCAGTATTTT.

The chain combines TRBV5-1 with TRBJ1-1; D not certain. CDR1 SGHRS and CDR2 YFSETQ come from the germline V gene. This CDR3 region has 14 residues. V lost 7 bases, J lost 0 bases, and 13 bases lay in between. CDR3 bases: TGCGCCAGCGGAAGGAAATCTATGAACACTGAAGCTTTCTTT. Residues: CASGRKSMNTEAFF.